The clone carrying this T cell receptor (beta chain) came up a few times. Profiled with immunoSEQ multiplex PCR; TCRdb holds only in-frame clones, not every one. The table lists roughly 120,000 clones, about 93% of them singletons, with around 2.5% in the top ten. This sample is drawn from a study of control samples from healthy donors and cancer patients. Sequences were obtained from blood. The receptor was derived from a man between 25 and 39 years old in good health.

The CDR3, as DNA: TGTGCCAGTAGTATTGGGACAGGGGGCGGTCAGCCCCAGCATTTT. Translated, it gives CASSIGTGGGQPQHF. The chain links TRBV19 to TRBJ1-5; 12 bases match TRBD1. This CDR3 region has 15 residues. J lost 6 bases, V lost 3 bases, and 3 bases had no gene match. Germline CDR1 reads LNHDA; CDR2 reads SQIVND (reference sequence).